The clone carrying this T cell receptor beta chain was seen only a few times. The antigen remains unidentified. TCRdb ran MiXCR on the reads and lists one entry per CDR3 protein. The table lists roughly 860,000 distinct CDR3 sequences, over 25% of them singletons. This specimen belongs to a study of T cell repertoires in cytomegalovirus infection. Study outcomes and limitations: HLA-C-restricted CMV clonotypes gave the most frequent clonotype in two of eight donors.

Trimming removed 1 base from V and 2 bases from J, with 11 bases in between. The length of the CDR3 is 15 residues. The receptor was derived from a human donor in good health (CMV status not recorded). Some clones in this sample may be carry-over from other donors' samples. Material: cultured CD8+ T cells from PBMCs, obtained from culture after CMV antigen stimulation. The rearrangement uses TRBV12-3 or TRBV12-4 and TRBJ2-5; D is perhaps TRBD2 (5 bases). CDR3 in DNA: TGTGCCAGCAGTTTAGGGACTCTACCTCAAGAGACCCAGTACTTC. Translation gives CASSLGTLPQETQYF.